Below are 23 T cell receptor beta chains sequenced from a single sample in a study of cytomegalovirus exposure and HLA in healthy donors. Researchers ran the PCR with 60 Vbeta and 13 Jbeta primers. Generated by immunoSEQ multiplex PCR, the TCRdb table keeps only in-frame clones and is missing some. Among about 140,000 clones listed, approximately 84% were seen once. Sequencing used PBMCs. The receptors stem from a man aged 25 to 40 in good health and CMV-seropositive.

CDR3 residues: CASSLGDREGEQYF. DNA for the CDR3: TGCGCCAGCAGCTTGGGGGATAGGGAGGGCGAGCAGTACTTC. The chain couples TRBV5-1 to TRBJ2-7, with 7 bases matching TRBD2. The CDR3 sequence is 14 residues long. Losses at the gene ends were 0 bases for V and 6 bases for J; bases not matched to a gene: 6. Germline lookup yields CDR1 SGHRS and CDR2 YFSETQ.

This sequence joins TRBV30 and TRBJ2-1, with 12 bases aligning to TRBD2. Per germline, CDR1 GTSNPN and CDR2 SVGIG (reference sequence). V lost 6 bases, J lost 8 bases, and 8 bases stayed unmatched. The length of the CDR3 is 14 residues. CDR3 nucleotide sequence: TGTGCCTGTAATCCTAGCGGGGGGGCCCATGAGCAGTTCTTC. It encodes CACNPSGGAHEQFF.

The CDR3 DNA sequence: TGTGCCAGCAGCGTTCCGACTAGCGGGAGGGCGACGAACACCGGGGAGCTGTTTTTT. Protein product: CASSVPTSGRATNTGELFF. V gene TRBV7-6 combines with J gene TRBJ2-2; 14 positions match TRBD2. Trimming took 5 bases from V and 0 from J; bases not matched to a gene: 8. The length of the CDR3 is 19 residues. CDR1 is SGHVS, CDR2 FNYEAQ, per germline.

A few counts support this clone. The V call is TRBV6-5, the J call TRBJ1-6; TRBD1 agrees at 7 bases. The CDR3 runs to 15 residues. The germline CDR1 and CDR2 sequences are MNHEY and SVGAGI. V dropped 0 bases and J dropped 7; count of bases not matched to a gene: 3. CDR3 residues: CASSYSGTANSPLHF. The DNA for the CDR3 is TGTGCCAGCAGTTACTCTGGGACAGCCAATTCACCCCTCCACTTT.

V and J are TRBV5-4 and TRBJ1-1; possibly TRBD1 for D (5 bases). This CDR3 has 14 residues. The V gene's germline CDR1 is SGHNT and CDR2 YYREEE (reference sequence). Trimming took 0 bases from V and 4 from J, leaving 10 bases between them. CDR3 nucleotides: TGTGCCAGCAGCTTGGGTCAGGGTGGCACTGAAGCTTTCTTT. Its translation: CASSLGQGGTEAFF.

A word on this clone: This CDR3 is also generated by other DNA sequences in the sample. The chain employs TRBV5-1 and TRBJ1-1; D is undetermined. The CDR3 sequence is 13 residues long. CDR1 is SGHRS, CDR2 YFSETQ, per germline. With 1 base removed from V and 4 bases from J, the gap between germline ends came to 8 bases. CDR3 nucleotide sequence: TGCGCCAGCAGCTTGTATGAGGGCACTGAAGCTTTCTTT. This translates into CASSLYEGTEAFF.

This clone came up a few times. The V and J genes are TRBV5-8 and TRBJ2-1; 12 bases fit TRBD2. Germline assignment: CDR1 SGHTS and CDR2 YDEGEE. The ends lost 0 bases at V and 5 bases at J; junction bases unmatched: 6. The CDR3 loop spans 17 amino acids. CDR3 bases: TGTGCCAGCAGCTTGGGGCGGCTAGCGGGAGGGGACAATGAGCAGTTCTTC. It codes for CASSLGRLAGGDNEQFF.

V gene TRBV5-1 combines with J gene TRBJ1-1; the D is unclear. The CDR3 length is 14 residues. Germline-derived CDR1 and CDR2 are SGHRS and YFSETQ. The ends were cut back, 0 bases at V and 4 bases at J, with 10 bases in the middle. The CDR3: CASSLAGEGTEAFF. CDR3 coding DNA: TGCGCCAGCAGCTTGGCTGGGGAGGGCACTGAAGCTTTCTTT. Variable domain in full (rest from reference TRBV5-1 and TRBJ1-1): KAGVTQTPRYLIKTRGQQVTLSCSPISGHRSVSWYQQTPGQGLQFLFEYFSETQRNKGNFPGRFSGRQFSNSRSEMNVSTLELGDSALYLCASSLAGEGTEAFFGQGTRLTVV.

This clone was observed a handful of times. The CDR3 protein is CSARSETQYF. The DNA of the CDR3 is TGCAGTGCTCGGTCAGAGACCCAGTACTTC. The chain is built from TRBV20-1 and TRBJ2-5; D gene ambiguous. Germline V CDR1 and CDR2: DFQATT, SNEGSKA (reference sequence). The CDR3 totals 10 residues. Trimming took off 5 bases at V and 4 bases at J, with 5 bases between the two ends.

Here the CDR3 reads CASTGTLGWLGGNTIYF. CDR3 DNA sequence: TGTGCCAGCACCGGGACATTAGGCTGGCTGGGAGGAAACACCATATATTTT. The gene calls are TRBV28 and TRBJ1-3, with D tentatively TRBD1 (6 bases). The ends were cut back, 7 bases at V and 4 bases at J, with 23 bases in the middle. The CDR3 sequence is 17 residues long. Germline values: CDR1 MDHEN, CDR2 SYDVKM.

The chain is built from TRBV6-5 and TRBJ1-1; 8 positions match TRBD1. CDR3 size: 12 residues. With 8 bases clipped from V and 4 bases from J, the junction kept 3 bases outside the gene matches. Germline values: CDR1 MNHEY, CDR2 SVGAGI. The CDR3 spells CASCTGGTEAFF. The CDR3 nucleotides read TGTGCCAGCTGCACAGGGGGCACTGAAGCTTTCTTT.

The rearrangement joins TRBV6-1 to TRBJ1-3, with D tentatively TRBD1 (6 bases). Deletions cut 9 bases from V and 3 bases from J, with 12 bases between. CDR1 is MNHNS and CDR2 is SASEGT in the germline V gene. This CDR3 has 13 residues. The CDR3 reads CARSPGHGNTIYF. The CDR3 region has the DNA TGTGCCAGATCTCCGGGACATGGAAACACCATATATTTT.

The chain is built from TRBV27 and TRBJ1-1; D call uncertain. Trimming left V 3 bases short and J 1 base short, with 9 bases between. The CDR3 is made up of 14 amino acids. The germline CDR1 and CDR2 sequences are MNHEY and SMNVEV (reference sequence). CDR3 amino acids: CASSLAGRNTEAFF. The DNA of the CDR3 is TGTGCCAGCAGTTTGGCTGGGAGGAACACTGAAGCTTTCTTT.

The J gene is TRBJ1-3, the V gene TRBV9; possible D gene TRBD1, 5 bases. Germline V gene lookup returns CDR1 SGDLS and CDR2 YYNGEE. Trimming left V 4 bases short and J 6 bases short, with 14 bases between. CDR3 length: 14 residues. Written as DNA, the CDR3 is TGTGCCAGCAGCCCAGCGGGGACGCAAAACACCATATATTTT. Protein sequence: CASSPAGTQNTIYF.

The chain couples TRBV5-1 to TRBJ1-1; 12 bases align to TRBD1. This CDR3 has 18 residues. With V trimmed by 2 bases and J by 5 bases, 13 bases remained unmatched. Germline CDR1 is SGHRS and CDR2 is YFSETQ. The CDR3 nucleotides read TGCGCCAGCAGCTTTTTTACCGGGACAGGGGGCGCAGGAACTGAAGCTTTCTTT. Amino acids: CASSFFTGTGGAGTEAFF. Together with reference TRBV5-1 and TRBJ1-1, the CDR3 gives the full variable domain: KAGVTQTPRYLIKTRGQQVTLSCSPISGHRSVSWYQQTPGQGLQFLFEYFSETQRNKGNFPGRFSGRQFSNSRSEMNVSTLELGDSALYLCASSFFTGTGGAGTEAFFGQGTRLTVV.

This chain connects TRBV7-3 to TRBJ1-1; D may be TRBD1 (5 bases). The CDR3 totals 13 residues. V dropped 5 bases and J dropped 7 bases, with 14 bases sitting between them. Germline V gene sequence: CDR1 SGHTA, CDR2 FQGTGA. The CDR3 DNA is TGTGCCAGCAGCCGGGGGAGTCCCCTTGAAGCTTTCTTT. Translation gives CASSRGSPLEAFF.

This chain uses TRBV6-6 with TRBJ2-5, with 11 bases lining up with TRBD2. The J call may be wrong; the DNA end is better matched by TRBJ2-7. The length of the CDR3 is 14 residues. Germline CDR1 and CDR2: MNHNY and SVGAGI (reference sequence). CDR3 DNA: TGTGCCAGCAGCCATACTAGCGGGAGAGACGAGCAGTACTTC. Protein sequence: CASSHTSGRDEQYF.

The table lists this clone with a few counts. The J gene is TRBJ2-2, the V gene TRBV5-1; D perhaps matches TRBD2 (5 bases). Germline loops: CDR1 SGHRS, CDR2 YFSETQ. The CDR3 length is 14 residues. The germline V and J ends were trimmed by 0 bases and 7 bases, with 10 bases remaining between them. The CDR3 sequence is CASSLVLEGGELFF. The CDR3 region has the DNA TGCGCCAGCAGCTTGGTTCTAGAGGGCGGGGAGCTGTTTTTT.

The chain is built from TRBV20-1 and TRBJ2-1; D is undetermined. The CDR3 covers 10 residues. Trimming stripped 3 bases from V and 8 bases from J, with 5 bases between. Germline CDR1 reads DFQATT; CDR2 reads SNEGSKA (reference sequence). CDR3 sequence: CSARRYEQFF. As DNA, the CDR3 is TGCAGTGCTAGGCGATATGAGCAGTTCTTC.

The genes are TRBV10-3 and TRBJ2-7; D possibly corresponds to TRBD1 (5 bases). The V and J ends lost 0 bases and 4 bases respectively, with 10 bases between them. The CDR3 consists of 14 residues. Germline-derived CDR1 and CDR2 are ENHRY and SYGVKD. The CDR3 DNA follows: TGTGCCATCAGTGAGTCGATCCAGGGTTACGAGCAGTACTTC. Its translation is CAISESIQGYEQYF.

V usage is TRBV27 and J usage is TRBJ1-2, with D uncertain. This CDR3 spans 16 amino acids. Trimming took 0 bases from V and 3 from J, leaving 14 bases between them. Germline assignment: CDR1 MNHEY and CDR2 SMNVEV (reference sequence). CDR3 sequence: CASSLSGVRRDYGYTF. Here the CDR3 DNA reads TGTGCCAGCAGTTTATCCGGGGTCCGAAGGGACTATGGCTACACCTTC.

The gene calls are TRBV14 and TRBJ1-1; the D gene is possibly TRBD1 (5 bases). CDR1 and CDR2 from the germline V gene are SGHDN and FVKESK. V was shortened by 2 bases and J by 5 bases, with 15 bases between the two germline ends. CDR3 length equals 15 residues. CDR3 loop: CASSQTGRGATEAFF. The CDR3 nucleotides read TGTGCCAGCAGCCAAACCGGGCGGGGCGCGACTGAAGCTTTCTTT.

The gene calls are TRBV2 and TRBJ1-1; 9 nucleotides agree with TRBD1. The length of the CDR3 is 14 residues. Germline assignment: CDR1 SNHLY and CDR2 FYNNEI. V was clipped by 4 bases and J by 5 bases; unmatched bases: 5. CDR3 nucleotide sequence: TGTGCCAGCAGTGGGGGACAGGGCTTAACTGAAGCTTTCTTT. Translating gives CASSGGQGLTEAFF.